The entry below gives a single TCR beta chain sequence along with its context. Data came from immunoSEQ multiplex PCR; TCRdb stores just in-frame clones and leaves some out. Of fewer than 200,000 clones listed, around 81% were seen once; the top ten hold 11%. This entry belongs to a study of blood T cell repertoires in COVID-19. Looking at the study overall: PBMCs, B-cell-depleted T cells, or T cells provided the cDNA or gDNA that made up the material.

This CDR3 has 14 amino acids. Deletions cut 1 base from V and 7 bases from J, with 8 bases between. Germline CDR1 SEHNR, CDR2 FQNEAQ (reference sequence). The TCR sequence derives from a man aged 70-80 years with active or convalescent COVID-19. This chain uses TRBV7-9 with TRBJ1-6, with D perhaps TRBD1 (6 bases). Material: peripheral blood. Written as DNA, the CDR3 is TGTGCCAGCAGCTTAGGACAGGAGAATTCACCCCTCCACTTT. Its protein is CASSLGQENSPLHF.